This section outlines one T cell receptor beta chain sequence together with its context. This clone is a singleton in its sample. There is no known antigen for this receptor. The input lacks base qualities; no much larger clone sits a single base away. This record comes from a study of blood T cell repertoires in COVID-19 (dated by TCRdb to 2018 to 2021). As for the study more broadly: Samples covering the acute and convalescent phases of COVID-19 were provided by collaborators in the United States, Italy and Spain. The prospective study material was composed of cDNA or gDNA derived from T cells, B-cell-depleted T cells, or PBMCs. The dataset comprised deeply sampled blood TCRbeta repertoires from subjects exposed to, actively infected with, or recovered from COVID-19. The repertoires were made available in a free public database intended to serve as a resource for research on the immune response to SARS-CoV-2. Samples came from the ongoing ImmuneRACE study (first 160 participants) plus 1,254 subjects from 6 global collaborators. A de-identified subject ID, COVID-19 status, age in years and sex were almost always included in the sample metadata. Where available, HLA class I and class II types were obtained from metadata supplied by the sample provider rather than from assay-based typing.

Enrolling through a virtual design, the prospective study's participants ranged in age from roughly 18 to 100 years and lived across 20 to 30 United States geographic areas. In the prospective study, participants were assigned to cohorts based on the clinical history participants reported in a screening survey and a study questionnaire. For ImmuneRACE Cohort 3, a participant was defined as recovered based on two consecutive negative NP/OP PCR tests, clearance by a healthcare professional, or resolution of symptoms. In the prospective study, whole blood, serum and a nasopharyngeal or oropharyngeal swab were collected from each participant by mobile phlebotomists. Prospective study participants could optionally give additional blood draws and questionnaires over a roughly 2-month period. Blood samples from the prospective study were shipped frozen or at room temperature prior to DNA extraction. General conclusions and limits of the study: How much clinical and demographic metadata was included differed by source and by participant, and the metadata was provided uncurated.

According to the germline V gene, CDR1 reads SGHAT and CDR2 reads FQNNGV. The CDR3 contains 15 residues, cysteine and phenylalanine counted. The kept DNA is CDR3 alone, 45 bases in frame from the first base. The junction shows trimming of 2 bases on V and 4 bases on J, and the gene matches do not reach 6 bases of it. The immunoSEQ Assay, a bias-controlled multiplex PCR, was used to amplify TCRbeta CDR3 regions from genomic DNA. The published analysis was carried out like this. Nucleated cell counts per sample were estimated from amplification of reference gene primers within the assay. To quantify the absolute abundance of each unique TCRbeta CDR3 rearrangement, sequence reads were collapsed and filtered. For each sample, productive Simpson clonality was calculated as the square root of Simpson's diversity index across productive rearrangements. TCRdb limited this immuneACCESS table to in-frame rearrangements with V and J called. A share of clones is missing; checked studies link under half to unresolved V genes, and the rest is unexplained. The DNA gave D and trimming, while V, J and clone size come from that table. The sample records under 200,000 clones, under 90% of which are singletons. 12% of the sample rests with the top ten.

The chain was built from TRBV11-2 and TRBJ2-5, and TRBD1 aligns with 8 junction nucleotides. This clonotype was obtained from a man aged 50 to 59 who had recovered from COVID-19. Sequencing used PBMCs or T cells enriched from blood (not recorded which). The CDR3 has the sequence CASSLLQGAPETQYF. The DNA is as follows: TGTGCCAGCAGCTTACTGCAGGGGGCACCAGAGACCCAGTACTTC.